Shown below are 8 T cell receptor beta chains from a single sample sequenced in a study of cytomegalovirus exposure and HLA in healthy donors. Both 60 Vbeta primers and 13 Jbeta primers went into the PCR. Using immunoSEQ multiplex PCR, the repertoire was profiled, and TCRdb retains in-frame clones only, with some absent. The repertoire has about 140,000 clones, 65% to 70% of them found once; the top ten carry 1.5% to 2%. Material for sequencing was PBMCs. These receptors originate from a human donor in good health.

CDR3 sequence (DNA): TGTGCCAGCTCACCGTACAGGGTGGACACTGAAGCTTTCTTT. Its translation: CASSPYRVDTEAFF. The chain links TRBV18 to TRBJ1-1, with D possibly matching TRBD1 (6 bases). The CDR3 spans 14 residues. Deletions cut 3 bases from V and 3 bases from J, with 11 bases between. The germline V gene has CDR1 KGHSH and CDR2 LQKENI.

As DNA, the CDR3 is TGTGCCAGCAGTTACGGGTGGTCAGGCGGCACAGATACGCAGTATTTT. It translates to CASSYGWSGGTDTQYF. The chain is built from TRBV6-6 and TRBJ2-3; D is ambiguous. Germline CDR1 is MNHNY and CDR2 is SVGAGI (reference sequence). Trimming removed 2 bases from V and 1 base from J, with 13 bases in between. This CDR3 has 16 residues.

This clone was recorded a few times. In the same sample, other DNA sequences code for this CDR3. The J gene is TRBJ2-3, the V gene TRBV6-5, with 8 positions matching TRBD1. Germline CDR1 reads MNHEY; CDR2 reads SVGAGI. V shed 4 bases and J 1 base; nucleotides not matched to a gene: 4. This CDR3 contains 15 residues. Here the CDR3 DNA reads TGTGCCAGCAGTTCGCCGGGACAGGGCACAGATACGCAGTATTTT. Translation: CASSSPGQGTDTQYF.

The chain recombines TRBV6-6 with TRBJ1-2; D is perhaps TRBD1 (6 bases). V was shortened by 7 bases and J by 8 bases, with 14 bases between the two germline ends. Germline CDR1 MNHNY, CDR2 SVGAGI (reference sequence). This CDR3 contains 12 residues. The CDR3 loop reads CASIRDGGGYTF. In nucleotides, the CDR3 is TGTGCCAGCATCCGTGATGGGGGCGGCTACACCTTC.

The chain employs TRBV12-5 and TRBJ2-4; TRBD2 is a possible D gene (6 bases). V was shortened by 5 bases and J by 10 bases, with 18 bases between the two germline ends. CDR1 and CDR2 from the germline V gene are LGHNT and FRNRAP. The CDR3 loop spans 14 amino acids. The CDR3 region is CASGPTGAAGIQYF. The CDR3 region has the DNA TGTGCTAGTGGTCCCACCGGGGCCGCGGGGATTCAGTACTTC.

The rearrangement uses TRBV11-2 and TRBJ2-5; 8 bases map to TRBD2. CDR1 and CDR2 from the germline V gene are SGHAT and FQNNGV. Unmatched junction bases numbered 2, after V lost 4 bases and J lost 4 bases. The CDR3 has 13 amino acids. CDR3 region: CASSSREAETQYF. CDR3 coding DNA: TGTGCCAGCAGCTCGCGGGAGGCAGAGACCCAGTACTTC. Full variable domain (rest looked up from reference TRBV11-2 and TRBJ2-5): EAGVAQSPRYKIIEKRQSVAFWCNPISGHATLYWYQQILGQGPKLLIQFQNNGVVDDSQLPKDRFSAERLKGVDSTLKIQPAKLEDSAVYLCASSSREAETQYFGPGTRLLVL.

The V gene is TRBV6-5, the J gene TRBJ1-2, with 7 bases lining up with TRBD1. Germline V gene sequence: CDR1 MNHEY, CDR2 SVGAGI. The CDR3 is made up of 15 amino acids. The junction had 12 bases not matched to a gene; V was cut back by 3 bases and J by 8 bases. DNA for the CDR3: TGTGCCAGCAGTTATTCCCCTACAGGGGAGGAAGGCTACACCTTC. Its protein is CASSYSPTGEEGYTF.

The V call is TRBV18, the J call TRBJ2-3; 13 positions agree with TRBD2. CDR1 and CDR2 (germline): KGHSH, LQKENI. V gave up 4 bases and J gave up 3 bases; unmatched junction bases: 4. This CDR3 comprises 16 residues. The CDR3 protein is CASSRQTSGRTDTQYF. As DNA, the CDR3 is TGTGCCAGCTCACGGCAGACTAGCGGGAGGACAGATACGCAGTATTTT.